These 18 T cell receptor beta chains were sequenced from one sample in a study of response to subunit inactivated influenza vaccine. TCRdb fed the RT-PCR reads into MiXCR, producing one record per CDR3 protein. The repertoire holds more than 150,000 distinct CDR3 sequences, with approximately 8.7% as singletons. This specimen consisted of non-naive T cells sorted from PBMCs, obtained on the day of vaccination. These receptors were collected from a man aged 45-65 years who received an inactivated influenza vaccine.

V and J are TRBV6-5 and TRBJ2-7; 7 bases agree with TRBD1. V lost 0 bases, J lost 0 bases, and 5 bases stayed unmatched. Per germline, CDR1 MNHEY and CDR2 SVGAGI. The CDR3 length is 16 residues. As DNA, the CDR3 is TGTGCCAGCAGTTACTCAAGCAGGGGGACCTCCTACGAGCAGTACTTC. Protein sequence: CASSYSSRGTSYEQYF.

There are a few counts of this clonotype. The V call is TRBV29-1, the J call TRBJ2-7; 8 nucleotides line up with TRBD2. There are 11 residues in the CDR3. The germline gives CDR1 SQVTM, CDR2 ANQGSEA. Trimming at V came to 6 bases and at J to 6 bases, leaving 4 bases not matched to a gene. The CDR3 reads CSVGRAVEQYF. For the CDR3, the DNA is TGCAGCGTCGGGAGGGCCGTCGAGCAGTACTTC.

This chain joins TRBV28 and TRBJ2-7; 8 nucleotides match TRBD2. The CDR3 spans 14 residues. Germline CDR1 reads MDHEN; CDR2 reads SYDVKM. The J segment lost 11 bases and the V segment lost 6 bases, leaving 15 bases of the junction unmatched. The CDR3 DNA is TGTGCCAGCAGCCCGGGTGGCAGGGCGGGGGGAAAGTACTTC. This encodes CASSPGGRAGGKYF.

This clonotype has just a few counts. This chain links TRBV7-2 with TRBJ2-2; TRBD2 matches 12 bases. J gave up 6 bases and V 5 bases, and 7 bases lay outside the gene matches. The CDR3 totals 16 residues. The germline V gene has CDR1 SGHTA and CDR2 FQGNSA. CDR3 loop: CASSRASGRAAGELFF. CDR3 DNA sequence: TGTGCCAGCAGCCGGGCTAGCGGGAGGGCCGCCGGGGAGCTGTTTTTT.

CDR3 sequence (DNA): TGCAGTGCCCAAATGGGGACTGTACAAGAGACCCAGTACTTC. Translating gives CSAQMGTVQETQYF. This chain links TRBV20-1 with TRBJ2-5; TRBD2 is a possible D gene (6 bases). This CDR3 is 14 amino acids long. From germline, CDR1 is DFQATT and CDR2 SNEGSKA (reference sequence). Trimming cost V 6 bases and J 2 bases, with 16 bases left between them.

This clonotype was seen repeatedly, ten times or more. The gene calls are TRBV5-1 and TRBJ2-5, with 8 nucleotides matching TRBD1. V dropped 2 bases and J dropped 2; count of bases not matched to a gene: 8. The CDR3 has 16 amino acids. Germline lookup yields CDR1 SGHRS and CDR2 YFSETQ. Here the CDR3 reads CASSLFRTGSQETQYF. The CDR3 region has the DNA TGCGCCAGCAGCTTATTCAGGACAGGGAGTCAAGAGACCCAGTACTTC. Drawing the rest from reference TRBV5-1 and TRBJ2-5, the complete variable domain is KAGVTQTPRYLIKTRGQQVTLSCSPISGHRSVSWYQQTPGQGLQFLFEYFSETQRNKGNFPGRFSGRQFSNSRSEMNVSTLELGDSALYLCASSLFRTGSQETQYFGPGTRLLVL.

In this sample, this clonotype turned up a few times. The chain couples TRBV12-3 or TRBV12-4 to TRBJ1-1, with 8 bases that match TRBD1. Losses at the gene ends were 7 bases for V and 3 bases for J; bases not matched to a gene: 7. The CDR3 length is 14 residues. The CDR3, as DNA: TGTGCCAGCACTCGACAGGGGAGAGACACTGAAGCTTTCTTT. The encoded protein is CASTRQGRDTEAFF.

This clonotype was seen a handful of times. The V gene is TRBV6-2 or TRBV6-3, the J gene TRBJ2-5; tentatively, D is TRBD2 (6 bases). V lost 6 bases, J lost 9 bases, and 11 bases lay in between. Germline lookup yields CDR1 MNHEY and CDR2 SVGEGT. CDR3 length: 11 residues. The chain's CDR3 is CASSLAGPQYF. The DNA of the CDR3 is TGTGCCAGCAGCCTGGCGGGGCCCCAGTACTTC.

This clonotype was recorded many times. The rearrangement uses TRBV2 and TRBJ2-3; D not resolved. The germline CDR1 and CDR2 sequences are SNHLY and FYNNEI. With 8 bases removed from V and 11 bases from J, the gap between germline ends came to 11 bases. CDR3 length: 10 amino acids. CDR3 in DNA: TGTGCCAGCCAGTTAAGTAGGCAGTATTTT. Protein: CASQLSRQYF. Together with reference TRBV2 and TRBJ2-3, the CDR3 gives the full variable domain: EPEVTQTPSHQVTQMGQEVILRCVPISNHLYFYWYRQILGQKVEFLVSFYNNEISEKSEIFDDQFSVERPDGSNFTLKIRSTKLEDSAMYFCASQLSRQYFGPGTRLTVL.

This clonotype was counted only a few times. The chain has TRBV10-1 and TRBJ1-4; a weak D match, TRBD1 (5 bases). The V and J ends lost 6 bases and 8 bases respectively, with 16 bases between them. This CDR3 has 14 residues. The V gene's germline CDR1 is WNHNN and CDR2 SYGVQD (reference sequence). CDR3 nucleotide sequence: TGCGCCAGCAGCAGGGACCAATCCTCAGAAAAACTGTTTTTT. Protein sequence: CASSRDQSSEKLFF.

This clonotype was picked up a small number of times. The chain links TRBV9 to TRBJ1-6; tentatively, D is TRBD1 (5 bases). The ends were cut back, 4 bases at V and 6 bases at J, with 14 bases in the middle. Per germline, CDR1 SGDLS and CDR2 YYNGEE. CDR3 size: 15 residues. The CDR3 region is CASSPPGFSNSPLHF. Here the CDR3 DNA reads TGTGCCAGCAGCCCCCCAGGGTTCTCTAATTCACCCCTCCACTTT.

About this clonotype itself: One end of the junction varies from germline; a read error may be responsible. This chain connects TRBV4-3 to TRBJ2-1; 8 nucleotides agree with TRBD1. This CDR3 comprises 16 residues. CDR1 and CDR2 from the germline V gene are LGHNA and YSLEER. CDR3 region: CASNQDGTGGNNEQFF. Written as DNA, the CDR3 is TGCGCCAGCAACCAAGATGGTACAGGGGGAAACAATGAGCAGTTCTTC.

This clonotype came up many times. The rearrangement links TRBV7-2 to TRBJ2-2; perhaps TRBD1 as D (8 bases). V lost 6 bases to trimming and J lost 6 bases, with 17 bases between them. This CDR3 contains 15 residues. CDR1 is SGHTA and CDR2 is FQGNSA in the germline V gene. The CDR3 DNA reads as TGTGCCAGCAGTACAGGGGGGGCATTTTCCGGGGAGCTGTTTTTT. Protein sequence: CASSTGGAFSGELFF.

This clonotype was seen repeatedly, ten times or more. This sequence joins TRBV29-1 and TRBJ2-1; D is unresolved. CDR3 size: 11 residues. Trimming stripped 8 bases from V and 0 bases from J, with 5 bases between. Germline lookup yields CDR1 SQVTM and CDR2 ANQGSEA. In DNA, the CDR3 is TGCAGCTCCGGCTCCTACAATGAGCAGTTCTTC. Translation: CSSGSYNEQFF.

This clonotype was observed a handful of times. This rearrangement joins TRBV11-2 to TRBJ2-3, with 7 bases fitting TRBD2. The CDR3 is 17 residues long. Germline V lookup: CDR1 SGHAT, CDR2 FQNNGV. V trimming: 0 bases; J trimming: 3 bases; junction bases outside the gene matches: 9. CDR3 DNA sequence: TGTGCCAGCAGCTTAGATTCACTAGCGTTTGGGACAGATACGCAGTATTTT. Encoded protein: CASSLDSLAFGTDTQYF.

This clonotype was picked up many times. The V gene is TRBV5-1, the J gene TRBJ1-4; unclear D gene. Germline lookup yields CDR1 SGHRS and CDR2 YFSETQ. Trimming shortened V by 3 bases and J by 4 bases, and 10 bases separated the two germline ends. This CDR3 spans 14 amino acids. The CDR3, as DNA: TGCGCCAGCAGCTCGGGTGTCCTTAATGAAAAACTGTTTTTT. It encodes CASSSGVLNEKLFF. Full variable domain (missing parts from reference TRBV5-1 and TRBJ1-4): KAGVTQTPRYLIKTRGQQVTLSCSPISGHRSVSWYQQTPGQGLQFLFEYFSETQRNKGNFPGRFSGRQFSNSRSEMNVSTLELGDSALYLCASSSGVLNEKLFFGSGTQLSVL.

This chain uses TRBV2 with TRBJ1-4; D unresolved. The CDR3 loop spans 14 amino acids. The V end was cut by 5 bases, the J end by 7 bases, with 14 bases between. In germline, CDR1 is SNHLY, CDR2 FYNNEI. The DNA for the CDR3 is TGTGCCAGCAGTCGATCGGCCTTGCGTGAAAAACTGTTTTTT. This codes for CASSRSALREKLFF.

This clonotype appeared many times. V is TRBV3-1 and J is TRBJ1-1, with D perhaps TRBD1 (5 bases). Trimming shortened V by 2 bases and J by 4 bases, and 11 bases separated the two germline ends. Looked up from germline, CDR1 is LGHDT and CDR2 is YNNKEL (reference sequence). This CDR3 contains 14 residues. In DNA form, the CDR3 reads TGTGCCAGCAGCCAACAGGGCCAGGGCACTGAAGCTTTCTTT. Protein product: CASSQQGQGTEAFF.